The source of this TCR beta chain is a study of T cells in Graves' hyperthyroidism and ophthalmopathy (dated by TCRdb to the late 2010s). Regarding the study in general: Peripheral blood was sampled at the time of initial diagnosis, prior to any treatment. A discovery cohort of approximately 100 patients, approximately 45 with Graves' ophthalmopathy and about 58 with stable Graves' hyperthyroidism, was used to find distinguishing TCR V-J signatures. An independent validation cohort of 18 to 20 hyperthyroidism patients and 15 or so patients who later progressed to ophthalmopathy tested prospective prediction of ophthalmopathy. For training and testing, the 100 patients in the discovery cohort were randomly divided in a 7:3 ratio. In addition, the study compared T-cell repertoires in thyroid tissue and in blood from a handful of Graves' hyperthyroidism patients. Once sampling was done, hyperthyroidism patients were given methimazole at a starting dose of 30 mg daily, whereas ophthalmopathy patients were given high-dose intravenous methylprednisolone. The paper reports TCR Vbeta CDR3 sequencing of approximately 140 peripheral blood samples: under 45 ophthalmopathy, 75 to 80 hyperthyroidism and approximately 17 progressor patients.

Graves' hyperthyroidism was defined as stable when no progression to ophthalmopathy occurred over 18 months of follow-up. The hyperthyroidism patients were between 18 and 65 years old and newly diagnosed, with a disease duration of less than 2 months. Exclusion was applied to patients with uncontrolled infections, other autoimmune diseases, pregnancy or lactation. Clinical symptoms, serum thyroxine and TRAb, thyroid ultrasound, and orbital computed tomography formed the basis for the diagnoses. PBMCs were isolated from 8 to 10 ml of fresh peripheral blood by Ficoll-Paque density gradient centrifugation. Trizol reagent was used to extract total RNA, and RNA quality was then checked on an Agilent 2100 Bioanalyzer. CDR1 SGHRS and CDR2 YFSETQ are derived from the germline V gene. The junction carries 20 bases between V and J, which are trimmed by 1 base and 0 bases respectively. There are 19 amino acids in the CDR3, from cysteine to phenylalanine inclusive. Of the read, only the CDR3 DNA is kept; its 57 bases are in frame from base 1.

Overall study outcomes, separate from this receptor: No statistical method was used to set the sample size in advance, and investigators knew the group allocation. In validation, the model predicted progression to ophthalmopathy with around 71% sensitivity and less than 75% specificity, a median of around six months before onset. Most expanded thyroid clonotypes (frequency above 0.001) were also detected in blood, suggesting blood repertoires may reflect thyroid immune responses. In cross-validation, a model built on a 13 V-J signature told ophthalmopathy apart from stable hyperthyroidism with under 90% sensitivity and approximately 81% specificity, and in testing the same model reached 80%/75%.

This clonotype was seen many times. The target of this receptor is not known. Within one base of it there is no much larger clone, and no base qualities were kept. The TCR beta CDR3 regions were amplified from RNA transcripts. For the first round of RT-PCR on the TCR CDR3, the HTBI primer set was used together with the Qiagen OneStep RT-PCR kit. The libraries were constructed in a second round of multiplex PCR and then size-selected and purified. Paired-end sequencing of the libraries was performed with 100 bp reads on an Illumina HiSeq2000. Under the source paper's analysis protocol: SOAPnuke was used to process the raw data, removing reads that contained adapters or uncalled bases, had a mean Phred below 15, or lacked an exact match to the constant primer or identifier. High-quality paired reads were merged with COPE v1.2.5, and unique nucleotide sequences were defined as clonotypes. MiTCR v1.1 was used to align clonotypes to the IMGT TRBV, TRBD and TRBJ reference segments. The analysis included only V-J combinations with a frequency above 0.0001, which together covered 99% to 99.2% of the repertoires. The TCS score was defined as F50 (clonal expansion) divided by E x V (chaos), with BLOSUM62-based TCRdist calculated between CDR3 peptides within each V-J. Welch's t-statistics and random forest reduced 500 to 650 V-J features to around 14, which were used in a naive Bayes classifier (R e1071). TCRdb reanalyzed the raw reads on its own, using fastp at Q25 for trimming and MiXCR for clone calling, and kept in-frame beta chains. Rows with one shared CDR3 protein collapse into an entry with the most common genes and DNA. The V and J calls were determined by TCRdb, not by the authors. The sample table shows under 400,000 distinct CDR3 sequences, and around a sixth are seen once. The ten largest clonotypes hold roughly 31% of the sample.

The sequence links TRBV5-1 to TRBJ2-1; no confident D gene assignment can be made. The specimen sequenced was blood. This clonotype originated in a man aged 25 to 45 with Graves' hyperthyroidism. The bases read TGCGCCAGCAGCTTGCGAACCAACCGTCCGGGCTACTCCTACAATGAGCAGTTCTTC. This codes for CASSLRTNRPGYSYNEQFF.